This T cell receptor (beta chain) originates from a study of patients and donors after allogeneic stem cell transplantation. The CDR3 has 15 residues. Deletions cut 4 bases from V and 0 bases from J, with 12 bases between. Per germline, CDR1 LGHDT and CDR2 YNNKEL (reference sequence). TCRdb reprocessed the RT-PCR reads via MiXCR and lists one record per CDR3 protein. Here the sample spans about a million distinct CDR3 sequences, about a sixth being singletons. The receptor comes from a human donor who was either an allogeneic HSCT recipient or a stem cell or donor lymphocyte infusion donor (not recorded which). It is not recorded whose cells these are; they may come from a transplant donor. The genes are TRBV3-1 and TRBJ1-1, with a weak D call TRBD1 (6 bases). The specimen sequenced was blood, either unsorted or a sorted T cell fraction (not recorded which). The CDR3 region has the DNA TGTGCCAGCAGCCGTATAACAGGGATGAACACTGAAGCTTTCTTT. Translation gives CASSRITGMNTEAFF.